This T cell receptor beta chain derives from a study of cytomegalovirus exposure and HLA in healthy donors. Germline V gene sequence: CDR1 SEHNR, CDR2 FQNEAQ (reference sequence). V dropped 3 bases and J dropped 4 bases, with 9 bases sitting between them. This CDR3 region has 13 residues. Findings of the study overall: Later on, an analysis tied under 20,000 TCR beta sequences to HLA alleles at 0.05 false discovery rate. Researchers reported in a later analysis that common viral pathogens appeared linked to several top clusters.

PCR employed 60 Vbeta and 13 Jbeta primers. Measured with immunoSEQ multiplex PCR; TCRdb has only the in-frame clones, and not every one. The sample consists of under 200,000 clones, 68% of them appearing once. On this clone: Its target is not known.

This sequence was found in a man in his fifties or sixties in good health and CMV-seronegative. Sequencing input: PBMCs. The chain recombines TRBV7-9 with TRBJ1-2, with D hard to call. The DNA for the CDR3 is TGTGCCAGCAGCTTCGATGCAGGCTATGGCTACACCTTC. It translates to CASSFDAGYGYTF.